This is a list of T cell receptor beta chains from one sample in a study of OX40 agonist ivuxolimab in advanced cancers. Data came from immunoSEQ multiplex PCR; TCRdb stores just in-frame clones and leaves some out. The sample shows under 100,000 clones, over 80% of them seen only once. Sequenced material: CD4+ or CD8+ T cells sorted from blood, taken in a trial of the OX40 agonist ivuxolimab. Receptor source: an adult with an advanced solid tumor such as melanoma, head and neck, liver or kidney cancer. CDR3s include the opening cysteine and the closing phenylalanine or tryptophan. D genes are given only for firm matches. Clone size is shown for a subset of rows, as once, few, many or a class of expanded clone.

j_call d_call clone_size v_call cdr3_aa cdr3_nt
TRBJ2-5 TRBD1 . TRBV6-1 CASSEGTGQPETQYF TGTGCCAGCAGTGAGGGGACAGGGCAGCCAGAGACCCAGTACTTC
TRBJ2-3 . . TRBV11-3 CASSLFRGTDTQYF TGTGCCAGCAGCTTATTCCGGGGTACAGATACGCAGTATTTT
TRBJ2-4 TRBD2 . TRBV29-1 CSGLAEGTKNIQYF TGCAGCGGTCTAGCGGAGGGAACCAAAAACATTCAGTACTTC
TRBJ2-7 TRBD1 . TRBV11-2 CASSRVRDRSYEQYF TGTGCCAGCAGCCGAGTCAGGGACAGATCCTACGAGCAGTACTTC
TRBJ2-1 TRBD2 . TRBV6-1 CASGTGTSGLNEQFF TGTGCCAGCGGCACCGGGACTAGCGGGCTCAATGAGCAGTTCTTC
TRBJ1-2 . . TRBV7-2 CASSADRLGGYTF TGTGCCAGCAGCGCAGACAGGTTGGGTGGCTACACCTTC
TRBJ2-2 . . TRBV19 CASSIVGAAGELFF TGTGCCAGTAGTATCGTAGGGGCGGCCGGGGAGCTGTTTTTT
TRBJ2-1 TRBD2 . TRBV7-2 CASSLGGLAGRNEQFF TGTGCCAGCAGCTTGGGAGGACTAGCGGGACGGAATGAGCAGTTCTTC
TRBJ2-7 . . TRBV30 CAWSVQHYEQYF TGTGCCTGGAGTGTACAACACTACGAGCAGTACTTC
TRBJ2-2 TRBD2 . TRBV7-3 CASSLTLAGGPNTGELFF TGTGCCAGCAGCTTAACGCTAGCGGGAGGGCCGAACACCGGGGAGCTGTTTTTT
TRBJ2-5 . . TRBV19 CASSLDQETQYF TGTGCCAGTAGTCTCGACCAAGAGACCCAGTACTTC
TRBJ2-7 TRBD2 . TRBV9 CASSVAPAGEAEQYF TGTGCCAGCAGCGTAGCCCCGGCGGGAGAAGCGGAGCAGTACTTC
TRBJ2-7 TRBD1 . TRBV19 CASSIQGASDEQYF TGTGCCAGTAGTATACAGGGGGCGTCGGACGAGCAGTACTTC
TRBJ2-7 TRBD2 . TRBV5-1 CARLKRAGGVHEQYF TGCGCCAGACTGAAGAGGGCGGGAGGTGTCCACGAGCAGTACTTC
TRBJ2-2 . . TRBV4-1 CASRLRTLANTGELFF TGCGCCAGCCGTCTAAGGACACTTGCGAACACCGGGGAGCTGTTTTTT
TRBJ2-3 TRBD1 few TRBV18 CASSRQGLSTDTQYF TGTGCCAGCTCGCGACAGGGATTAAGCACAGATACGCAGTATTTT
TRBJ2-7 TRBD1 . TRBV7-8 CASSLPGQDVTYEQYF TGTGCCAGCAGCTTACCCGGACAGGACGTTACCTACGAGCAGTACTTC
TRBJ2-3 TRBD2 . TRBV11-3 CASSLGLAGRLDTQYF TGTGCCAGCAGCTTAGGACTAGCGGGAAGGTTAGATACGCAGTATTTT
TRBJ2-2 . . TRBV29-1 CSVLTTGGGELFF TGCAGCGTCCTAACTACTGGGGGCGGGGAGCTGTTTTTT
TRBJ2-5 . . TRBV5-4 CASSSVRGRETQYF TGTGCCAGCAGCTCCGTCCGGGGGCGAGAGACCCAGTACTTC
TRBJ1-1 TRBD1 . TRBV11-3 CASSLGQGTPGAFF TGTGCCAGCAGCTTAGGACAGGGAACCCCTGGGGCTTTCTTT
TRBJ2-7 . . TRBV19 CASSIRTESYEQYF TGTGCCAGTAGTATCAGGACAGAGTCCTACGAGCAGTACTTC
TRBJ1-2 TRBD1 . TRBV30 CAWQGDRGYGYTF TGTGCCTGGCAAGGGGACAGGGGTTATGGCTACACCTTC
TRBJ1-3 . . TRBV18 CASSVDREPGNTIYF TGTGCCAGCTCAGTAGACAGAGAACCTGGAAACACCATATATTTT
TRBJ1-6 . . TRBV6-1 CASSDRGSDSPLHF TGTGCCAGCAGTGATCGGGGATCGGATTCACCCCTCCACTTT